This T cell receptor (beta chain) appears in the sequencing data of a study of CD8+ T cells in alopecia areata. Whole-study findings and limits: Any link of baseline CD8+ expansion to response, resting on one nonresponder, remains uncertain.

Documented treatment: oral pan-JAK inhibitor, 5-10 mg twice daily. Lesional scalp punch biopsies and peripheral blood were collected from alopecia areata patients. Following RNA extraction, reverse transcription yielded cDNA that acted as the sequencing template. Measured with immunoSEQ multiplex PCR; TCRdb has only the in-frame clones, and not every one. Here the sample spans roughly 210,000 clones, less than 45% being singletons. In this sample, this clone turned up a few times. What it binds is not known. This sample comprised CD4+ T cells sorted from blood, obtained around week 37, from a patient treated with tofacitinib. This clonotype was sampled from a human donor with alopecia areata.

CDR3 bases: TGCAGCGTTGTAACGGCGGCCGAAGCTTTCTTT. It specifies CSVVTAAEAFF. The genes are TRBV29-1 and TRBJ1-1; D not resolved. The CDR3 has 11 amino acids. CDR1 SQVTM and CDR2 ANQGSEA come from the germline V gene. V was pared by 4 bases and J by 8 bases, with 11 bases between.